This record covers a single T cell receptor (beta chain). Its specificity is unknown. Clones were read by immunoSEQ multiplex PCR, and TCRdb kept only the in-frame ones, dropping some. This sample has under 150,000 clones, with around 93% found just once. This record comes from a study of T cell responses to AZD1222 COVID-19 vaccine. Study background: Second-dose schedules of about 4 or about 12 weeks were combined. Study results and limitations: There were repertoire samples only from the period after the peak T cell response. Clonal diversity was possibly underestimated, and the donors were mostly white British, with more females.

The CDR3 runs to 15 residues. The germline gives CDR1 MNHNS, CDR2 SASEGT. The ends lost 1 base at V and 7 bases at J; junction bases unmatched: 4. Sample: peripheral blood, taken on day 0 of AZD1222 vaccination. V and J are TRBV6-1 and TRBJ1-6, with 7 bases lining up with TRBD1. The sequence derives from an adult in good health. The CDR3 bases are TGTGCCAGCAGTGAAGTCGGGACAGCAAATTCACCCCTCCACTTT. It encodes CASSEVGTANSPLHF.